This T cell receptor (beta chain) is from a study of vaccination and CD4 T cells after COVID-19. Across the whole study: The makeup of the convalescents was six males and four females, two of them Hispanic.

Indicated treatment: approximately 11-day PBMC culture with coronavirus spike peptide pools or control peptides (ViraFEST assay). Regarding the study as a whole: SARS-CoV-2-reactive clonotypes rose nonsignificantly, with the median going from roughly 21 to 40.

Cultured CD4+ T cells had their DNA profiled by the Oncomine TCR Beta short-read assay. From cultured CD4+ T cells, genomic DNA was extracted. TCRdb re-derived calls from the PCR reads in MiXCR, one entry per CDR3 protein. The table records over 9,500 distinct CDR3 sequences, approximately 50% of them present only once. In this sample, this clonotype turned up a few times. The target antigen is unknown. Trimming cost V 1 base and J 4 bases; bases outside gene matches: 9. The CDR3 totals 16 residues. Germline V gives CDR1 SEHNR, CDR2 FQNEAQ (reference sequence). Sequences were obtained from CD4+ T cells from blood, cultured in vitro. The chain uses TRBV7-9 and TRBJ1-2; 7 bases are a match to TRBD1. The sequence came from a human donor who had recovered from COVID-19. The CDR3 sequence is CASSLVRTGEGYGYTF. The CDR3 nucleotides are TGTGCCAGCAGCTTAGTCCGGACAGGTGAGGGCTATGGCTACACCTTC.